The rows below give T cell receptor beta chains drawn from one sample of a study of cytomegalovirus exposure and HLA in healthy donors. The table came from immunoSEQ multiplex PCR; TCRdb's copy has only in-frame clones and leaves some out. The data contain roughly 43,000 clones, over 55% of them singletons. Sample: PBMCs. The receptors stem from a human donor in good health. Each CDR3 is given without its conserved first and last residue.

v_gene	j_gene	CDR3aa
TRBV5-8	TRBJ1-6	ASSRTGVSNSPLH
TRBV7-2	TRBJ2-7	ASSRGGSGREQY
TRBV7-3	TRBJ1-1	ASSPGAPTEAF
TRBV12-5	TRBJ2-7	ASGRTAYEQY
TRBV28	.	ASSLRSSYEQY
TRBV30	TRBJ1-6	AWSSIHSPLH
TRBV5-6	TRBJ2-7	ASSLGRFYEQY
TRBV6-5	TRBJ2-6	ASSSQGAAGANVLT
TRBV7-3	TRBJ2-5	ASSSSGGPQETQY
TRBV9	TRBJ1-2	ASSVGGRGQLNYGYT
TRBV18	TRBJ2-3	ASSRTSGGSTDTQY
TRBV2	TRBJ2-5	ASQPHSGQETQY
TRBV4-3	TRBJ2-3	ASSQGGQGASDTQY
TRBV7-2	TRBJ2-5	AIGAAGGAETQY
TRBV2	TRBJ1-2	ASRGGQVTYGYT
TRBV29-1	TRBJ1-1	SVGAGEDTEAF
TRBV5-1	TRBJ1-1	ASSRTGVGTEAF
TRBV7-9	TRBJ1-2	ASSFGRNNYGYT
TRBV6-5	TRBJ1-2	ASSYGGQGARGYT
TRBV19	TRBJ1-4	ASSISSANEKLF
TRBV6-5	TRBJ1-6	ASNKNRERVSPLH
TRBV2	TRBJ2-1	ASSYTSGGAPSSYNEQF
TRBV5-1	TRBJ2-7	ASSLDTGGYEQY
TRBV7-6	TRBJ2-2	ASSLARPDRTVGTGELF
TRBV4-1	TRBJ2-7	ASSQGEEGNYEQY
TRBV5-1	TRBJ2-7	ASSLVNPIGYEQY
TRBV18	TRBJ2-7	ASSPPGSYYEQY
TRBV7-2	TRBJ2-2	ASSPWTGGAGELF
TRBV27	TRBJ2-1	ASSSGRLAGGNEQF
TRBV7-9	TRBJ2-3	ASSLGLAGDTQY
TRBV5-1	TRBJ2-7	ASSANPGQFYEQY
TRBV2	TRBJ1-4	ASSLPQGAGEKLF
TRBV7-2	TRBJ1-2	ASSPALDRNYGYT
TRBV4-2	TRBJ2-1	ASSQEGALSYNEQF
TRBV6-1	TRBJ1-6	ASSEGAGNSPLH
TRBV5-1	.	ASRETETYEQY
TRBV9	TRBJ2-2	ASSLTNTGELF
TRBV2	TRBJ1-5	ASRDNRGNQPQH
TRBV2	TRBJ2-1	ASRDRGWQF
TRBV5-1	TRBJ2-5	ASSSQGPAETQY
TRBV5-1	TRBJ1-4	ASSLGDRGSEKLF
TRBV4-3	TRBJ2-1	ASSQELAQEYNEQF
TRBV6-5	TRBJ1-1	ASSARGNTEAF
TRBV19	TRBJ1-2	ASSTGTGDGYT